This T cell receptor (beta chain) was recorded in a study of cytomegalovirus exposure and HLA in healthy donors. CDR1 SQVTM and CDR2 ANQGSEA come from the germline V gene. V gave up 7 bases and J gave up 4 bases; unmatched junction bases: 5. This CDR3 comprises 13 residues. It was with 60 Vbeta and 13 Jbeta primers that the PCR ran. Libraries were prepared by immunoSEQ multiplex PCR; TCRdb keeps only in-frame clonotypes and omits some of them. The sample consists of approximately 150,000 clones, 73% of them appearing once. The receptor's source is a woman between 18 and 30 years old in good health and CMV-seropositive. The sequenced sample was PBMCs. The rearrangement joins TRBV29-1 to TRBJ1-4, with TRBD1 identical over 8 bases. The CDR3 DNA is TGCAGCGGATGGGACAGGCATAATGAAAAACTGTTTTTT. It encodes CSGWDRHNEKLFF.